This TCR beta chain was identified during a study of cytomegalovirus exposure and HLA in healthy donors. Primers included in the PCR were 60 Vbeta and 13 Jbeta primers. Sequencing used immunoSEQ multiplex PCR; TCRdb keeps in-frame clones, though not all of them. The repertoire holds about 140,000 clones, 66% seen once, with over 1.5% in the top ten. This CDR3 has 15 amino acids. Germline V gene data show CDR1 as SGHTA and CDR2 as FQGNSA. Between the trimmed V and J ends, which lost 2 bases and 6 bases, there was a span of 15 bases. The sequence was collected from a human donor in good health. The V call is TRBV7-2, the J call TRBJ2-3, with D perhaps TRBD2 (5 bases). The sequencing sample was made of PBMCs. Written as DNA, the CDR3 is TGTGCCAGCAGCTTATTGCTAGCCGTTGGGGATACGCAGTATTTT. Its protein product is CASSLLLAVGDTQYF. The variable domain in full, completed from reference TRBV7-2 and TRBJ2-3, reads GAGVSQSPSNKVTEKGKDVELRCDPISGHTALYWYRQSLGQGLEFLIYFQGNSAPDKSGLPSDRFSAERTGGSVSTLTIQRTQQEDSAVYLCASSLLLAVGDTQYFGPGTRLTVL.